This T cell receptor (beta chain) was profiled in a study of cytomegalovirus exposure and HLA in healthy donors. Study-wide background: Earlier, approximately 110 million unique TCR beta sequences were recovered from 170 million or so T cells by an analysis.

In the PCR, 60 Vbeta and 13 Jbeta primers were used. The data were produced by immunoSEQ multiplex PCR, yet TCRdb's version contains in-frame clones alone and is incomplete. This sample's clone table lists 200,000 to 250,000 clones. On this clone: Its antigen is undetermined.

V was shortened by 4 bases and J by 5 bases, with 17 bases between the two germline ends. Germline assignment: CDR1 MDHEN and CDR2 SYDVKM. The CDR3 extends over 15 amino acids. Whole-study results and caveats: In a later analysis, at a false discovery rate of 0.05, 15,000 to 20,000 TCR beta sequences matched HLA alleles.

Specimen: PBMCs. This TCR derives from a girl aged 2-10 years in good health and CMV-seropositive. The chain combines TRBV28 with TRBJ1-1; no clear D gene. The CDR3 region is CASSYYSEGWTEAFF. CDR3 nucleotide sequence: TGTGCCAGCAGTTATTACTCGGAGGGTTGGACTGAAGCTTTCTTT.